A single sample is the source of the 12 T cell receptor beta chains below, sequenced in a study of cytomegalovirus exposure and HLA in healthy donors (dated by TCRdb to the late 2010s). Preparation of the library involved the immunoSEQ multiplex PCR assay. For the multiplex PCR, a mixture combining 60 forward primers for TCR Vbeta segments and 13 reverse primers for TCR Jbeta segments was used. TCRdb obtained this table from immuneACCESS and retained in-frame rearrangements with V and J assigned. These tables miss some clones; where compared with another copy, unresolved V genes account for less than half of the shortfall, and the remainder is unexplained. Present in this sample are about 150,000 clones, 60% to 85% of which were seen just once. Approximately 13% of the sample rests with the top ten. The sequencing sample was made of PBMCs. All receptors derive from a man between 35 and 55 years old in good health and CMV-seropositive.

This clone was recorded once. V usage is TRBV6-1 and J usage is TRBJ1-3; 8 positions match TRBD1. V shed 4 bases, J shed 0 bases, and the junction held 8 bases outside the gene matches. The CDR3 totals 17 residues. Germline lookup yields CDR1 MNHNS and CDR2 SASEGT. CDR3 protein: CASSGTGTGTSGNTIYF. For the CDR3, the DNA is TGTGCCAGCAGTGGAACCGGGACAGGAACCTCTGGAAACACCATATATTTT.

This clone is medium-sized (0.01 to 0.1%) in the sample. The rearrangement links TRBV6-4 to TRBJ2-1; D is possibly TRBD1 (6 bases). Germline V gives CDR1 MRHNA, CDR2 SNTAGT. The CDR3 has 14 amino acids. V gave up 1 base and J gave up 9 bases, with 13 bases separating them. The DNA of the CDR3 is TGTGCCAGCAGTGACTTACAGGGTGGGAGTGAGCAGTTCTTC. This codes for CASSDLQGGSEQFF.

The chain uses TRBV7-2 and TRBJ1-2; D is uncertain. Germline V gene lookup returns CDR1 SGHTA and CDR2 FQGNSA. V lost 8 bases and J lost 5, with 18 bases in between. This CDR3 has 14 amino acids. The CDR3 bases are TGTGCCAGCGCCCCAGTCGAGGGAAATTATGGCTACACCTTC. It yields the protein CASAPVEGNYGYTF.

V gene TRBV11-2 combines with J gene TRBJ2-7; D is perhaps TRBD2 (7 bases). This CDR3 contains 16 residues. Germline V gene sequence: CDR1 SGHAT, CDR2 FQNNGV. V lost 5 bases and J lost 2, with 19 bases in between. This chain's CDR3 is CASSPGRGRGTYEQYF. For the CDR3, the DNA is TGTGCCAGCAGCCCCGGGCGGGGGCGGGGGACCTACGAGCAGTACTTC.

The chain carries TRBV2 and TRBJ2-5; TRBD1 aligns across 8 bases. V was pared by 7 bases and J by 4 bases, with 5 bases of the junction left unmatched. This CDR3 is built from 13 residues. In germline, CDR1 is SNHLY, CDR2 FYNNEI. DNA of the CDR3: TGTGCCAGCACCGGACAGGGTGCAGAGACCCAGTACTTC. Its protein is CASTGQGAETQYF.

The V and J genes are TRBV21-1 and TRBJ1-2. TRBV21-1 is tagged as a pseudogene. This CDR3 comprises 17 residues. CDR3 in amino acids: CATSRRLWEPFMYGYTF. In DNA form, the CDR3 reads TGTGCCACCTCGCGGCGACTATGGGAACCATTTATGTATGGCTACACCTTC.

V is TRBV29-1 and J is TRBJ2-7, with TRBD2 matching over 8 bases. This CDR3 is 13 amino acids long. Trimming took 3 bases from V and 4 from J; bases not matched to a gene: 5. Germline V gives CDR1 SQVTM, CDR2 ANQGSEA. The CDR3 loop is CSVESGGGYEQYF. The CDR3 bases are TGCAGCGTTGAGTCCGGGGGGGGATACGAGCAGTACTTC.

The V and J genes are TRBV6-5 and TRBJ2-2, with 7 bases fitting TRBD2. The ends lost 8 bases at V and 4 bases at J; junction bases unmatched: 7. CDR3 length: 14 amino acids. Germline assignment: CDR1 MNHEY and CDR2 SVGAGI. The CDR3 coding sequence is TGTGCCAGCCGTAAGCGGGACGGCACCGGGGAGCTGTTTTTT. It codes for CASRKRDGTGELFF.

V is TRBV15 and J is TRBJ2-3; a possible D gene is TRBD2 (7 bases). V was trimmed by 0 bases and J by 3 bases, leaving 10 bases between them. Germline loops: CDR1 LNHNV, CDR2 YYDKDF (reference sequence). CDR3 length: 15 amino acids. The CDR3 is CATSRERGLTDTQYF. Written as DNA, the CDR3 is TGTGCCACCAGCAGAGAGCGGGGGCTAACAGATACGCAGTATTTT.

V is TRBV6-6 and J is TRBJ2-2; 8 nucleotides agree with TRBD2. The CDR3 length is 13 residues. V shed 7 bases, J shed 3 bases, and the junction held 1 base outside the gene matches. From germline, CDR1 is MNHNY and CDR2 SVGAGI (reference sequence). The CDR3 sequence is CASMTSDTGELFF. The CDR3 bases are TGTGCCAGCATGACTAGCGACACCGGGGAGCTGTTTTTT.

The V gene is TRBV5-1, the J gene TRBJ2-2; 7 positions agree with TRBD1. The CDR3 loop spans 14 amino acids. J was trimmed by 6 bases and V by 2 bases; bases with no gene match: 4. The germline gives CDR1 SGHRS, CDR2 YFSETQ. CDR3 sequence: CASSLFGQAGELFF. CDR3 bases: TGCGCCAGCAGCTTATTCGGACAGGCCGGGGAGCTGTTTTTT.

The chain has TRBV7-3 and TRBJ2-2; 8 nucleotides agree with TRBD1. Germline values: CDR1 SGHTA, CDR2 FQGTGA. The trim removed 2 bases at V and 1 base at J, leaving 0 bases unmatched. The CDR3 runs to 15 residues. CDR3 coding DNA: TGTGCCAGCAGCTTAGGGACAGGGAACACCGGGGAGCTGTTTTTT. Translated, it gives CASSLGTGNTGELFF. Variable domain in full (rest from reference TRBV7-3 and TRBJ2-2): GAGVSQTPSNKVTEKGKYVELRCDPISGHTALYWYRQSLGQGPEFLIYFQGTGAADDSGLPNDRFFAVRPEGSVSTLKIQRTERGDSAVYLCASSLGTGNTGELFFGEGSRLTVL.